The source of this T cell receptor beta chain is a study of blood T cells in healthy people across ages. Study summary: Template switching captured about one barcoded beta molecule per two T cells. Findings of the study overall: Across samples, TCR beta diversity tracked strongly with naive T cell percentage. The study found more naive CD4+ cells and higher diversity in long-lived than aged donors.

With a J-beta primer mix and a sample-barcoded 5' primer, a second PCR ran about 7 to 12 cycles. Each of the cDNA molecules was tagged by a template-switch adaptor with 12 random nucleotides. Using its own MiXCR run on the 5' RACE reads, TCRdb lists one record per CDR3 protein. Of under 950,000 distinct CDR3 sequences listed, over 20% were seen once; the top ten hold 20% to 25%. Comments on this clonotype: Its specificity is not known.

The CDR3 totals 14 residues. Trimming stripped 5 bases from V and 6 bases from J, with 14 bases between. The TCR comes from a man in his 70s in good health. The sample comprised blood. The rearrangement uses TRBV12-3 or TRBV12-4 and TRBJ2-1; D is unresolved. The DNA of the CDR3 is TGTGCCAGCAGTCCAGAGGCCGCTACCAATGAGCAGTTCTTC. It yields the protein CASSPEAATNEQFF.